The clone carrying this T cell receptor beta chain showed up many times. The target antigen is unknown. The sample belongs to a study of blood T cells in healthy people across ages. Study-level findings and limits: Getting older went along with TCR beta diversity per million T cells dropping roughly linearly.

V dropped 0 bases and J dropped 7 bases, with 13 bases sitting between them. The CDR3 is 15 amino acids. Germline V gene sequence: CDR1 MNHEY, CDR2 SVGEGT. Alongside a J-beta primer mix, a sample-barcoded 5' primer served in a second PCR lasting roughly 6 to 12 cycles. TCRdb itself ran the 5' RACE reads through MiXCR, one entry per CDR3 protein. This table has about 840,000 distinct CDR3 sequences, 25% to 30% appearing once. These data were also reused for a study on T cells of mothers and their children. According to that study: The sample comes from 8 or 9 healthy Caucasian donors: mothers and children.

The TCR comes from a middle-aged woman in good health. Sequencing was carried out using blood. The chain couples TRBV6-2 or TRBV6-3 to TRBJ1-5; the D gene is possibly TRBD1 (6 bases). In nucleotides, the CDR3 is TGTGCCAGCAGTTACTCCACCAGGGGTGAACAGCCCCAGCATTTT. Translating it yields CASSYSTRGEQPQHF.